The 2 T cell receptor beta chains below all came from one sample that was sequenced in a study of blood T cell repertoires in COVID-19. The data were produced by immunoSEQ multiplex PCR, yet TCRdb's version contains in-frame clones alone and is incomplete. Of 100,000 to 150,000 clones listed, around 83% were seen once; the top ten hold around 11%. The sample comprised peripheral blood. These receptors were obtained from a man aged 60 to 75 with acute or convalescent COVID-19.

The chain carries TRBV11-3 and TRBJ2-7, with a tentative D call TRBD2 (6 bases). Per the germline V gene, CDR1 is SGHNT and CDR2 is YENEEA. The CDR3 length is 12 residues. Trimming took 3 bases from V and 6 from J, leaving 9 bases between them. The CDR3 spells CASSLEGFEQYF. The CDR3, as DNA: TGTGCCAGCAGCTTGGAGGGATTCGAGCAGTACTTC.

This clone was observed a handful of times. The chain joins TRBV27 to TRBJ2-3, with D tentatively TRBD2 (6 bases). The V and J ends lost 6 bases and 5 bases respectively, with 15 bases between them. Germline assignment: CDR1 MNHEY and CDR2 SMNVEV (reference sequence). The CDR3 extends over 14 amino acids. In DNA, the CDR3 is TGTGCCAGCAGCATTAGCAGCGGGCAAGATACGCAGTATTTT. Translated, it gives CASSISSGQDTQYF.